A selection of T cell receptor beta chains follows, all from one sample in a study of post-analysis software for immune sequencing data. TCRdb fed the PCR reads into MiXCR, producing one record per CDR3 protein. The profile shows some 450,000 distinct CDR3 sequences, approximately 46% of them singletons. Material for sequencing was blood. These receptors all stem from a girl aged 10 to 17 with multiple sclerosis. Both conserved end residues are part of each CDR3. The order of the fields is clone size, V gene, J gene, D gene, CDR3 length, CDR3 DNA, CDR3 protein. D genes are given only for firm matches. Where a row states a size, it is once, few, many or the class of an expanded clone; other rows omit it.

abundance: NA; v_gene: TRBV3-1; j_gene: TRBJ2-7; d_gene: NA; len: 16; CDR3nt: TGTGCCAGCAGCCACCCGGGACAGCGATGGAGGGACGAGCAGTACTTC; CDR3aa: CASSHPGQRWRDEQYF
abundance: NA; v_gene: TRBV29-1; j_gene: TRBJ1-1; d_gene: NA; len: 13; CDR3nt: TGCAGCGTTGAAGGGGTCACGAACACTGAAGCTTTCTTT; CDR3aa: CSVEGVTNTEAFF
abundance: few; v_gene: TRBV29-1; j_gene: TRBJ2-1; d_gene: NA; len: 14; CDR3nt: TGCAGCGTTGGAGGGGTTCAGGAATACAATGAGCAGTTCTTC; CDR3aa: CSVGGVQEYNEQFF
abundance: once; v_gene: TRBV7-9; j_gene: TRBJ2-1; d_gene: TRBD2; len: 15; CDR3nt: TGTGCCAGCAGCTCGGGACTAGCGGGACCGGGTGAGCAGTTCTTC; CDR3aa: CASSSGLAGPGEQFF
abundance: few; v_gene: TRBV20-1; j_gene: TRBJ2-7; d_gene: TRBD2; len: 14; CDR3nt: TGCAGTGCTAGGCGACTAGCGGTCCGGAACGAGCAGTACTTC; CDR3aa: CSARRLAVRNEQYF
abundance: few; v_gene: TRBV25-1; j_gene: TRBJ2-7; d_gene: TRBD1; len: 14; CDR3nt: TGTGCCAGCCCAGACCGGGACAGATCCTACGAGCAGTACTTC; CDR3aa: CASPDRDRSYEQYF
abundance: NA; v_gene: TRBV15; j_gene: TRBJ2-3; d_gene: TRBD1; len: 16; CDR3nt: TGTGCCACCAGCAGAGGGGACAGGGGAGGGGCAGATACGCAGTATTTT; CDR3aa: CATSRGDRGGADTQYF
abundance: NA; v_gene: TRBV11-2; j_gene: TRBJ2-1; d_gene: TRBD1; len: 17; CDR3nt: TGTGCCAGCAGCTTAGATCCGGGCAGGGGGCCATACAATGAGCAGTTCTTC; CDR3aa: CASSLDPGRGPYNEQFF
abundance: NA; v_gene: TRBV4-3; j_gene: TRBJ1-2; d_gene: NA; len: 15; CDR3nt: TGCGCCAGCAGCCAAGAGCCTCTAGGTGGATATGGCTACACCTTC; CDR3aa: CASSQEPLGGYGYTF
abundance: NA; v_gene: TRBV4-2; j_gene: TRBJ2-1; d_gene: NA; len: 12; CDR3nt: TGTGCCAGCAGCCAAGATCACAATGAGCAGTTCTTC; CDR3aa: CASSQDHNEQFF
abundance: NA; v_gene: TRBV12-3/TRBV12-4; j_gene: TRBJ2-5; d_gene: TRBD1; len: 16; CDR3nt: TGTGCCAGCAGTTCCCGGGGACAGGGGGAGAGAGAGACCCAGTACTTC; CDR3aa: CASSSRGQGERETQYF
abundance: few; v_gene: TRBV9; j_gene: TRBJ1-2; d_gene: NA; len: 14; CDR3nt: TGTGCCAGCAGCGTAGCTGATCGGGACCATGGCTACACCTTC; CDR3aa: CASSVADRDHGYTF
abundance: few; v_gene: TRBV28; j_gene: TRBJ2-1; d_gene: NA; len: 14; CDR3nt: TGTGCCAGTTGCCCCGGGTCCACCTACAATGAGCAGTTCTTC; CDR3aa: CASCPGSTYNEQFF
abundance: few; v_gene: TRBV9; j_gene: TRBJ2-5; d_gene: TRBD1; len: 15; CDR3nt: TGTGCCAGCAGCGTATACGGGACAGGGGAAGAGACCCAGTACTTC; CDR3aa: CASSVYGTGEETQYF
abundance: NA; v_gene: TRBV7-8; j_gene: TRBJ2-5; d_gene: NA; len: 16; CDR3nt: TGTGCCAGCAGCTTAGGGCAGGGCAGAGGTGTAGAGACCCAGTACTTC; CDR3aa: CASSLGQGRGVETQYF
abundance: NA; v_gene: TRBV15; j_gene: TRBJ1-4; d_gene: NA; len: 16; CDR3nt: TGTGCCACCAGCCCACAAAATAGGCTCCTGGAGGAAAAACTGTTTTTT; CDR3aa: CATSPQNRLLEEKLFF
abundance: NA; v_gene: TRBV5-1; j_gene: TRBJ2-3; d_gene: TRBD2; len: 15; CDR3nt: TGCGCCAGCAGCTTGGAACGGGGGGGTCCAGATACGCAGTATTTT; CDR3aa: CASSLERGGPDTQYF
abundance: few; v_gene: TRBV14; j_gene: TRBJ2-7; d_gene: NA; len: 13; CDR3nt: TGTGCCAGCAGCCAAGAACTTTCCTACGAGCAGTACTTC; CDR3aa: CASSQELSYEQYF
abundance: NA; v_gene: TRBV7-9; j_gene: TRBJ1-1; d_gene: NA; len: 12; CDR3nt: TGTGCCAGCAGCTTAGCAAGAGGTGAAACTTTCTTT; CDR3aa: CASSLARGETFF
abundance: NA; v_gene: TRBV15; j_gene: TRBJ2-5; d_gene: NA; len: 15; CDR3nt: TGTGCCACCAGCAGAGATTATTTAGCCGGTGAGACCCAGTACTTC; CDR3aa: CATSRDYLAGETQYF
abundance: NA; v_gene: TRBV5-6; j_gene: TRBJ2-3; d_gene: NA; len: 16; CDR3nt: TGTGCCAGCAGCTTATTGAACCTAGCGCCCACAGATACGCAGTATTTT; CDR3aa: CASSLLNLAPTDTQYF
abundance: few; v_gene: TRBV7-2; j_gene: TRBJ2-4; d_gene: NA; len: 16; CDR3nt: TGTGCCAGCAGCTTAGGGGCCGGAATAGCCAAAAACATTCAGTACTTC; CDR3aa: CASSLGAGIAKNIQYF
abundance: NA; v_gene: TRBV3-1; j_gene: TRBJ2-1; d_gene: NA; len: 15; CDR3nt: TGTGCCAGCAGCCAAGATCAGGTCAGTTACAATGAGCAGTTCTTC; CDR3aa: CASSQDQVSYNEQFF
abundance: NA; v_gene: TRBV20-1; j_gene: TRBJ2-7; d_gene: NA; len: 15; CDR3nt: TGCAGTGCTAGAGATTGGGGGGCGGGAGATTACGAGCAGTACTTC; CDR3aa: CSARDWGAGDYEQYF
abundance: NA; v_gene: TRBV9; j_gene: TRBJ2-6; d_gene: TRBD1; len: 16; CDR3nt: TGTGCCAGCAGCGCCATCGGACAGGGTGGGGCCAACGTCCTGACTTTC; CDR3aa: CASSAIGQGGANVLTF
abundance: NA; v_gene: TRBV5-5; j_gene: TRBJ2-1; d_gene: NA; len: 14; CDR3nt: TGTGCCAGCAGCCCATACCCCTCGACCTATGAGCAGTTCTTC; CDR3aa: CASSPYPSTYEQFF
abundance: few; v_gene: TRBV28; j_gene: TRBJ2-5; d_gene: TRBD2; len: 14; CDR3nt: TGTGCCAGCAGTGGGACTAGCGCCGGGGAGACCCAGTACTTC; CDR3aa: CASSGTSAGETQYF
abundance: NA; v_gene: TRBV10-3; j_gene: TRBJ2-3; d_gene: NA; len: 15; CDR3nt: TGTGCCATCAGTGATGTCTCGGGGAACGCAGATACGCAGTATTTT; CDR3aa: CAISDVSGNADTQYF
abundance: NA; v_gene: TRBV28; j_gene: TRBJ1-2; d_gene: NA; len: 14; CDR3nt: TGTGCCAGCAGTTTGGGGGGCGCGGGCTATGGCTACACCTTC; CDR3aa: CASSLGGAGYGYTF
abundance: NA; v_gene: TRBV25-1; j_gene: TRBJ1-4; d_gene: NA; len: 14; CDR3nt: TGTGCCAGCAGCGTCGGGACGGCCAATGAAAAACTGTTTTTT; CDR3aa: CASSVGTANEKLFF
abundance: NA; v_gene: TRBV29-1; j_gene: TRBJ1-1; d_gene: NA; len: 13; CDR3nt: TGCAGCGTGGTGGTGGGGGGGGACACTGAAGCTTTCTTT; CDR3aa: CSVVVGGDTEAFF
abundance: NA; v_gene: TRBV7-9; j_gene: TRBJ2-1; d_gene: NA; len: 14; CDR3nt: TGTGCCAGCAGCTTATCGTACCACTACAATGAGCAGTTCTTC; CDR3aa: CASSLSYHYNEQFF
abundance: NA; v_gene: TRBV5-1; j_gene: TRBJ1-2; d_gene: TRBD1; len: 14; CDR3nt: TGCGCCAGCAGCTTGGAGGGGACAGACTATGGCTACACCTTC; CDR3aa: CASSLEGTDYGYTF
abundance: NA; v_gene: TRBV20-1; j_gene: TRBJ2-7; d_gene: NA; len: 12; CDR3nt: TGCAGTGCTTCTCAGGGAACGTACGAGCAGTACTTC; CDR3aa: CSASQGTYEQYF
abundance: few; v_gene: TRBV28; j_gene: TRBJ2-7; d_gene: TRBD2; len: 14; CDR3nt: TGTGCCAGCACCCGGACTAGCGGGAGTTACGAGCAGTACTTC; CDR3aa: CASTRTSGSYEQYF
abundance: NA; v_gene: TRBV6-5; j_gene: TRBJ2-7; d_gene: NA; len: 15; CDR3nt: TGTGCCAGCGGCCGACCCACCCGGGGGTACTACGAGCAGTACTTC; CDR3aa: CASGRPTRGYYEQYF
abundance: NA; v_gene: TRBV6-2/TRBV6-3; j_gene: TRBJ2-1; d_gene: NA; len: 14; CDR3nt: TGTGCCAGCATCAAACCGGGACTTTGCAATGAGCAGTTCTTC; CDR3aa: CASIKPGLCNEQFF
abundance: few; v_gene: TRBV6-5; j_gene: TRBJ1-2; d_gene: NA; len: 17; CDR3nt: TGTGCCAGCAGTTACTCGCCGGAGTCCGTGGCTAACTATGGCTACACCTTC; CDR3aa: CASSYSPESVANYGYTF
abundance: few; v_gene: TRBV10-3; j_gene: TRBJ2-3; d_gene: TRBD2; len: 14; CDR3nt: TGTGCCACTTTAGCGGGAGCGAGCACAGATACGCAGTATTTT; CDR3aa: CATLAGASTDTQYF
abundance: few; v_gene: TRBV6-5; j_gene: TRBJ1-1; d_gene: NA; len: 15; CDR3nt: TGTGCCAGCAGTTACTCGAGTAGTAGTGGCAGAGAAGCTTTCTTT; CDR3aa: CASSYSSSSGREAFF
abundance: few; v_gene: TRBV7-2; j_gene: TRBJ2-3; d_gene: NA; len: 16; CDR3nt: TGTGCCAGCAGCTTGAGGGGGGGCGGCGGCACAGATACGCAGTATTTT; CDR3aa: CASSLRGGGGTDTQYF
abundance: few; v_gene: TRBV4-1; j_gene: TRBJ1-5; d_gene: NA; len: 16; CDR3nt: TGCGCCAGCAGCCCTCAGTTCGTAGGGGGGAATCAGCCCCAGCATTTT; CDR3aa: CASSPQFVGGNQPQHF
abundance: NA; v_gene: TRBV29-1; j_gene: TRBJ2-3; d_gene: NA; len: 12; CDR3nt: TGCAGCGTTGGAGTGGGAAGGGATACGCAGTATTTT; CDR3aa: CSVGVGRDTQYF
abundance: many; v_gene: TRBV5-1; j_gene: TRBJ2-7; d_gene: TRBD1; len: 14; CDR3nt: TGCGCCAGCAGCTCGGGACAGGGGCCCTACGAGCAGTACTTC; CDR3aa: CASSSGQGPYEQYF
abundance: few; v_gene: TRBV20-1; j_gene: TRBJ2-1; d_gene: TRBD2; len: 18; CDR3nt: TGCAGTGCTAGTATTGGACTAGCGCCCGCTCAGTTACACAATGAGCAGTTCTTC; CDR3aa: CSASIGLAPAQLHNEQFF
abundance: NA; v_gene: TRBV9; j_gene: TRBJ2-1; d_gene: TRBD1; len: 16; CDR3nt: TGTGCCAGCAGCGTAGCCGGGACAGGTCCTCTCTATGAGCAGTTCTTC; CDR3aa: CASSVAGTGPLYEQFF
abundance: NA; v_gene: TRBV5-6; j_gene: TRBJ2-7; d_gene: TRBD2; len: 15; CDR3nt: TGTGCCAGCAGCTTGTGGACTAGCGGGGACTACGAGCAGTACTTC; CDR3aa: CASSLWTSGDYEQYF
abundance: NA; v_gene: TRBV4-3; j_gene: TRBJ2-7; d_gene: NA; len: 16; CDR3nt: TGCGCCAGCAGCCCCGTACAGAATCCGCTAACGGGCGAGCAGTACTTC; CDR3aa: CASSPVQNPLTGEQYF
abundance: NA; v_gene: TRBV11-2; j_gene: TRBJ1-1; d_gene: NA; len: 16; CDR3nt: TGTGCCAGCAGCTGGGTGTGGACAGTGATGAACGCTGAAGCTTTCTTT; CDR3aa: CASSWVWTVMNAEAFF
abundance: few; v_gene: TRBV20-1; j_gene: TRBJ2-7; d_gene: NA; len: 14; CDR3nt: TGCAGTGCTAAATCCGGGACAAACTCCTACGAGCAGTACTTC; CDR3aa: CSAKSGTNSYEQYF
abundance: NA; v_gene: TRBV11-2; j_gene: TRBJ2-7; d_gene: NA; len: 13; CDR3nt: TGTGCCAGCAGCTCCTTAACCACCTACGAGCAGTACTTC; CDR3aa: CASSSLTTYEQYF
abundance: NA; v_gene: TRBV20-1; j_gene: TRBJ2-2; d_gene: TRBD2; len: 16; CDR3nt: TGCAGTGCGAGGACTAGCGGGAGGGAGAACACCGGGGAGCTGTTTTTT; CDR3aa: CSARTSGRENTGELFF
abundance: NA; v_gene: TRBV28; j_gene: TRBJ2-5; d_gene: TRBD2; len: 20; CDR3nt: TGTGCCAGCAGTTTATCTACCAGCACTAGCGGGACCTCCACCCAAGAGACCCAGTACTTC; CDR3aa: CASSLSTSTSGTSTQETQYF
abundance: many; v_gene: TRBV29-1; j_gene: TRBJ1-1; d_gene: NA; len: 13; CDR3nt: TGCAGCGTTGACCGGGCCCCGAACACTGAAGCTTTCTTT; CDR3aa: CSVDRAPNTEAFF
abundance: NA; v_gene: TRBV4-2; j_gene: TRBJ1-2; d_gene: TRBD1; len: 15; CDR3nt: TGTGCCAGCAGCACACGGGACAGGGATAACTATGGCTACACCTTC; CDR3aa: CASSTRDRDNYGYTF
abundance: NA; v_gene: TRBV20-1; j_gene: TRBJ2-3; d_gene: NA; len: 15; CDR3nt: TGCAGTGCTGGCCCCCGAGACTGGTACACAGATACGCAGTATTTT; CDR3aa: CSAGPRDWYTDTQYF
abundance: few; v_gene: TRBV5-1; j_gene: TRBJ2-2; d_gene: TRBD1; len: 15; CDR3nt: TGCGCCAGCAGCAGGGGACAGGGGGCGACCGGGGAGCTGTTTTTT; CDR3aa: CASSRGQGATGELFF
abundance: NA; v_gene: TRBV6-5; j_gene: TRBJ2-6; d_gene: NA; len: 15; CDR3nt: TGTGCCATTAAGGACAGCCCCTCTGGGGCCAACGTCCTGACTTTC; CDR3aa: CAIKDSPSGANVLTF
abundance: NA; v_gene: TRBV18; j_gene: TRBJ2-7; d_gene: NA; len: 14; CDR3nt: TGTGCCAGCTCACCCTGGGCAGGGGATAGCGAGCAGTACTTC; CDR3aa: CASSPWAGDSEQYF